This T cell receptor beta chain was sequenced for a study of blood T cell repertoires in COVID-19. Exposed volunteers were people who met a COVID-19 case within 2 weeks before study entry. As handled by the study authors: It was from reference gene primer amplification that nucleated cell counts were estimated. Repertoires were generated with immunoSEQ multiplex PCR, while TCRdb's copy carries only in-frame clones and drops some. V, J and clone size are taken as reported in that table, and D and trimming were inferred from the DNA itself. This sample has roughly 190,000 clones, with about 83% found just once. V shed 6 bases and J 5 bases; nucleotides not matched to a gene: 5. Germline values: CDR1 MNHEY, CDR2 SVGAGI. The CDR3 contains 14 residues.

The sequenced sample consisted of PBMCs or T cells enriched from blood (not recorded which). This sequence joins TRBV6-5 and TRBJ1-4; TRBD1 matches at 8 bases. The sequence was collected from a woman aged 30 to 39 who had been exposed to COVID-19. The CDR3 sequence is CASRTGGKNEKLFF. In DNA, the CDR3 is TGTGCCAGCAGAACAGGGGGGAAAAATGAAAAACTGTTTTTT.